This T cell receptor (beta chain) derives from a study of blood T cell repertoires in COVID-19. At the level of the study: Italy, Spain and the United States were the sources of the convalescent and acute COVID-19 samples.

In the authors' workflow: Amplifying reference gene primers gave estimates of nucleated cell counts. Only in-frame clones appear in the TCRdb table, and some are missing; sequencing was by immunoSEQ multiplex PCR. V, J and clone size reflect that table, while D and trimming were determined from the DNA. The table includes about 54,000 clones, approximately 80% detected once. The V and J ends lost 5 bases and 7 bases, in that order; junction bases with no gene match: 9. The CDR3 spans 14 residues. Germline loops: CDR1 SGHRS, CDR2 YFSETQ. The sequence was collected from an older woman with acute or convalescent COVID-19. The chain is built from TRBV5-1 and TRBJ1-1, with TRBD1 identical over 9 bases. The material sequenced was peripheral blood. The CDR3 spells CASRVGQGEGEAFF. CDR3 DNA sequence: TGCGCCAGCAGGGTGGGACAGGGAGAGGGTGAAGCTTTCTTT.